This T cell receptor beta chain was sequenced for a study of T cell changes during pregnancy in multiple sclerosis. Profiling relied on immunoSEQ multiplex PCR, and the TCRdb table lists in-frame clones only, not all of them. Here the sample spans approximately 64,000 clones, roughly 91% being singletons. The V and J ends lost 0 bases and 6 bases respectively, with 9 bases between them. This CDR3 spans 14 amino acids. Germline lookup yields CDR1 SGDLS and CDR2 YYNGEE. This clone occurred once. Sequenced material: peripheral blood, taken in the second trimester of pregnancy. The TCR sequence derives from a female donor in good health, enrolled as a control in a pregnancy study. This chain links TRBV9 with TRBJ2-2; tentative D call: TRBD1 (5 bases). This CDR3 reads CASSVDRTPGELFF. The CDR3 DNA follows: TGTGCCAGCAGCGTAGACAGGACCCCCGGGGAGCTGTTTTTT.